The entry below gives a single TCR beta chain sequence along with its context. Its antigen is still unknown. The assay was immunoSEQ multiplex PCR, and TCRdb's table has in-frame clones only and misses some. The sample lists around 120,000 clones; approximately 78% were seen once. Time point described: blood 2 weeks post-SBRT. Treatment: 15 Gy SBRT to primary tumor, nephrectomy 4 weeks later. Clear cell pathology was present in this patient's renal cell carcinoma. The data originate from a study of radiation and T cells in renal cell carcinoma. Looking at the study overall: Nephrectomy followed 15 Gy stereotactic body radiation by 4 weeks. Points from the study as a whole: From baseline, blood top tumor clonotypes peaked at 2 weeks post-radiation.

Germline loops: CDR1 SGHNT, CDR2 YYREEE (reference sequence). The CDR3 length is 15 residues. After removal of 0 bases from V and 10 bases from J, the junction contained 7 bases not matched to a gene. This receptor was obtained from a woman aged 55-70 years with renal cell carcinoma. The chain joins TRBV5-4 to TRBJ2-1, with TRBD2 matching 10 bases. Here the sequenced sample was blood, taken from a patient whose treatment included radiotherapy and nephrectomy. CDR3 residues: CASSLDLAGATEQFF. CDR3 coding DNA: TGTGCCAGCAGCTTGGATCTAGCGGGGGCGACAGAGCAGTTCTTC.